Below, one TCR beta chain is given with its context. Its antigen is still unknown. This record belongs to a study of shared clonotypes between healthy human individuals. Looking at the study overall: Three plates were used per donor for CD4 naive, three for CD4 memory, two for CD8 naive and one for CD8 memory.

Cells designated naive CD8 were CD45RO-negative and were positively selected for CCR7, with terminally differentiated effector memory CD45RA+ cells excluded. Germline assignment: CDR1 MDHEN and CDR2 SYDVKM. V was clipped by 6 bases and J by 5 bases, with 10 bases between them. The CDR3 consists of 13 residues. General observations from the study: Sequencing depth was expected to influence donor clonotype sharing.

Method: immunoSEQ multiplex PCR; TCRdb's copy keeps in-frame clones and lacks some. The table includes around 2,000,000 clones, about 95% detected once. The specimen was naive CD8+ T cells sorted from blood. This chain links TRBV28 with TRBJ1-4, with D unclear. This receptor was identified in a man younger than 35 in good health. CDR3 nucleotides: TGTGCCAGCAGAGGACGGAAGAATGAAAAACTGTTTTTT. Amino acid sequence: CASRGRKNEKLFF.